A single sample is the source of the 12 T cell receptor beta chains below, sequenced in a study of blood T cell repertoires in COVID-19. Assay used: immunoSEQ multiplex PCR; TCRdb lists only in-frame clones, some missing. The repertoire holds roughly 73,000 clones, with roughly nine tenths as singletons. The specimen was peripheral blood. Receptors originate from a middle-aged man with acute or convalescent COVID-19.

In this sample, this clone turned up a few times. This chain connects TRBV7-9 to TRBJ1-5; D call uncertain. Germline V gives CDR1 SEHNR, CDR2 FQNEAQ (reference sequence). With 5 bases removed from V and 0 bases from J, the gap between germline ends came to 14 bases. CDR3 length: 16 amino acids. This CDR3 reads CASSPGVSNSNQPQHF. CDR3 sequence (DNA): TGTGCCAGCAGCCCCGGGGTCTCAAATAGCAATCAGCCCCAGCATTTT.

The chain links TRBV6-1 to TRBJ1-5, with 7 bases aligning to TRBD1. The J segment lost 2 bases and the V segment lost 4 bases, leaving 11 bases of the junction unmatched. This CDR3 comprises 17 residues. CDR1 is MNHNS and CDR2 is SASEGT in the germline V gene. The CDR3 protein is CASSVAGGRGGNQPQHF. Here the CDR3 DNA reads TGTGCCAGCAGTGTAGCAGGGGGTCGTGGTGGCAATCAGCCCCAGCATTTT.

This clone was observed a single time. The chain joins TRBV27 to TRBJ2-5; TRBD2 is a possible D gene (5 bases). The ends were cut back, 3 bases at V and 5 bases at J, with 7 bases in the middle. The CDR3 has 12 amino acids. CDR1 is MNHEY, CDR2 SMNVEV, per germline (reference sequence). As DNA, the CDR3 is TGTGCCAGCAGTTTCGGCGGGGAGACCCAGTACTTC. This sequence encodes CASSFGGETQYF.

The chain joins TRBV28 to TRBJ2-3, with D possibly TRBD1 on 5 matching bases. This CDR3 is 17 amino acids long. Germline V gene lookup returns CDR1 MDHEN and CDR2 SYDVKM. V dropped 2 bases and J dropped 3 bases, with 18 bases sitting between them. The CDR3 DNA reads as TGTGCCAGCAGTTTAATCGGTGGGGCAGGAGAGACAGATACGCAGTATTTT. This encodes CASSLIGGAGETDTQYF.

J is TRBJ1-1 and V is TRBV6-6, with D unclear. The ends were cut back, 2 bases at V and 1 base at J, with 11 bases in the middle. CDR3 length: 15 amino acids. The germline V gene encodes CDR1 MNHNY and CDR2 SVGAGI (reference sequence). The CDR3 here is CASSYVDGRNTEAFF. In nucleotides, the CDR3 is TGTGCCAGCAGTTACGTAGACGGGAGGAACACTGAAGCTTTCTTT.

J is TRBJ1-4 and V is TRBV5-4; maybe TRBD1 (6 bases). The germline V gene encodes CDR1 SGHNT and CDR2 YYREEE (reference sequence). The CDR3 covers 17 residues. Trimming took 4 bases from V and 6 from J, leaving 22 bases between them. CDR3 sequence reads: CASSQNGDQGLYEKLFF. In DNA form, the CDR3 reads TGTGCCAGCAGCCAGAATGGGGACCAGGGGCTGTATGAAAAACTGTTTTTT.

This chain joins TRBV28 and TRBJ2-1; tentative D call: TRBD2 (6 bases). The CDR3 spans 16 residues. The V and J ends lost 6 bases and 6 bases respectively, with 21 bases between them. From germline, CDR1 is MDHEN and CDR2 SYDVKM. The DNA for the CDR3 is TGTGCCAGCAGCTCCCCGTCCGGCGGGACCTCCAATGAGCAGTTCTTC. Its protein is CASSSPSGGTSNEQFF.

The chain has TRBV6-2 or TRBV6-3 and TRBJ1-5; perhaps TRBD1 as D (6 bases). Germline CDR1 reads MNHEY; CDR2 reads SVGEGT. The CDR3 consists of 15 residues. V was clipped by 2 bases and J by 7 bases, with 15 bases between them. The CDR3 nucleotides read TGTGCCAGCAGTTACCCCCTTTCTAGGGGGCAGCCCCAGCATTTT. Translated, it gives CASSYPLSRGQPQHF.

The chain joins TRBV5-4 to TRBJ1-4, with a tentative D call TRBD1 (6 bases). The CDR3 has 14 amino acids. Germline V gene lookup returns CDR1 SGHNT and CDR2 YYREEE (reference sequence). With 3 bases removed from V and 8 bases from J, the gap between germline ends came to 14 bases. CDR3 in amino acids: CASSYMGAEEKLFF. CDR3 nucleotides: TGTGCCAGCAGCTACATGGGGGCAGAGGAAAAACTGTTTTTT. Using reference TRBV5-4 and TRBJ1-4 for the parts outside the CDR3, the full variable domain is ETGVTQSPTHLIKTRGQQVTLRCSSQSGHNTVSWYQQALGQGPQFIFQYYREEENGRGNFPPRFSGLQFPNYSSELNVNALELDDSALYLCASSYMGAEEKLFFGSGTQLSVL.

This clone was observed a handful of times. This chain links TRBV5-1 with TRBJ2-5; unclear D gene. Trimming pared 3 bases from V and 2 bases from J, leaving 5 bases between. The CDR3 runs to 12 residues. Per the germline V gene, CDR1 is SGHRS and CDR2 is YFSETQ. The CDR3 here is CASSSNQETQYF. DNA for the CDR3: TGCGCCAGCAGCTCCAATCAAGAGACCCAGTACTTC.

This clone was counted only a few times. J is TRBJ2-1 and V is TRBV27, with 7 positions matching TRBD1. The CDR3 totals 11 residues. Germline assignment: CDR1 MNHEY and CDR2 SMNVEV (reference sequence). The J segment lost 9 bases and the V segment lost 4 bases, leaving 0 bases of the junction unmatched. The chain's CDR3 is CASSSGGEQFF. The CDR3 DNA is TGTGCCAGCAGTTCAGGGGGTGAGCAGTTCTTC.

This chain links TRBV28 with TRBJ2-1, with 8 bases fitting TRBD1. The V segment lost 6 bases and the J segment 8 bases; nucleotides outside the gene matches: 6. The CDR3 contains 13 residues. Germline CDR1 reads MDHEN; CDR2 reads SYDVKM. The CDR3 spells CASSRTGNYEQFF. The CDR3 DNA reads TGTGCCAGCAGCAGGACAGGGAACTATGAGCAGTTCTTC.